The 18 T cell receptor beta chains below all came from one sample that was sequenced in a study of blood T cell repertoires in COVID-19. Measured with immunoSEQ multiplex PCR; TCRdb has only the in-frame clones, and not every one. In the table there are some 130,000 clones, about 87% of which are singletons. Sequencing was carried out using peripheral blood. Source of these receptors: an older woman with acute or convalescent COVID-19.

This chain links TRBV4-1 with TRBJ2-3; 14 bases match TRBD2. V lost 3 bases, J lost 6 bases, and 5 bases stayed unmatched. Germline V CDR1 and CDR2: MGHRA, YSYEKL. This CDR3 region has 16 residues. CDR3 amino acids: CASSQGTSGGWDTQYF. In DNA form, the CDR3 reads TGCGCCAGCAGCCAGGGGACTAGCGGGGGTTGGGATACGCAGTATTTT.

In DNA, the CDR3 is TGTGCCAGCAGCTTAAGCCCGACTACCTACGAGCAGTACTTC. Its protein product is CASSLSPTTYEQYF. The V call is TRBV7-2, the J call TRBJ2-7; tentatively, D is TRBD2 (5 bases). The CDR3 spans 14 residues. From germline, CDR1 is SGHTA and CDR2 FQGNSA. V shed 2 bases and J shed 2 bases, with 10 bases lying between them.

This sequence joins TRBV2 and TRBJ2-3, with 11 bases lining up with TRBD2. Trimming removed 5 bases from V and 4 bases from J; junction bases left unmatched: 8. CDR1 and CDR2 from the germline V gene are SNHLY and FYNNEI. This CDR3 has 16 amino acids. CDR3 loop: CASSRLTSGISDTQYF. The CDR3 DNA reads as TGTGCCAGCAGTCGGCTGACTAGCGGGATATCAGATACGCAGTATTTT.

The genes are TRBV7-8 and TRBJ2-2; 7 bases map to TRBD2. Trimming took 3 bases from V and 7 from J; bases not matched to a gene: 8. CDR3 length: 15 residues. The germline V gene has CDR1 SGHVS and CDR2 FQNEAQ. The CDR3 region has the DNA TGTGCCAGCAGCTTTGGAGTGGGAGGGATCGGGGAGCTGTTTTTT. Translation: CASSFGVGGIGELFF.

This chain joins TRBV5-1 and TRBJ1-1; unclear D gene. CDR3 length: 13 amino acids. The germline CDR1 and CDR2 sequences are SGHRS and YFSETQ. Trimming left V 5 bases short and J 4 bases short, with 12 bases between. In DNA, the CDR3 is TGCGCCAGCAGGCTTGAACCAGGCACTGAAGCTTTCTTT. Protein product: CASRLEPGTEAFF.

J is TRBJ1-5 and V is TRBV5-8; 8 nucleotides match TRBD1. V dropped 7 bases and J dropped 6; count of bases not matched to a gene: 18. The germline V gene encodes CDR1 SGHTS and CDR2 YDEGEE. The CDR3 consists of 17 residues. CDR3 sequence reads: CASHLGQGAYLGQPQHF. The DNA of the CDR3 is TGTGCCAGCCACTTGGGGCAGGGGGCATATCTGGGTCAGCCCCAGCATTTT.

The chain joins TRBV27 to TRBJ1-1; TRBD1 might be the D (6 bases). Trimming took 5 bases from V and 6 from J, leaving 16 bases between them. Germline-derived CDR1 and CDR2 are MNHEY and SMNVEV (reference sequence). The CDR3 runs to 14 residues. The CDR3 nucleotides are TGTGCCAGCAGTCAAAGGGGGGGAATGGCTGAAGCTTTCTTT. Its translation: CASSQRGGMAEAFF.

The rearrangement links TRBV6-2 or TRBV6-3 to TRBJ2-2, with 7 bases aligning to TRBD2. Germline values: CDR1 MNHEY, CDR2 SVGEGT. CDR3 size: 14 residues. The J segment lost 6 bases and the V segment lost 2 bases, leaving 3 bases of the junction unmatched. CDR3 DNA sequence: TGTGCCAGCAGTTACGGGGGGGGTCCCGGGGAGCTGTTTTTT. This sequence encodes CASSYGGGPGELFF.

The gene calls are TRBV30 and TRBJ2-5; D is unresolved. With 0 bases removed from V and 5 bases from J, the gap between germline ends came to 13 bases. This CDR3 is built from 14 residues. From germline, CDR1 is GTSNPN and CDR2 SVGIG (reference sequence). CDR3 in DNA: TGTGCCTGGAGTGTAGGCGGCACGCTGGAGACCCAGTACTTC. It translates to CAWSVGGTLETQYF.

The rearrangement links TRBV29-1 to TRBJ1-1; TRBD1 matches at 7 bases. J gave up 8 bases and V 7 bases, and 16 bases lay outside the gene matches. Germline lookup yields CDR1 SQVTM and CDR2 ANQGSEA. This CDR3 spans 14 amino acids. CDR3 sequence reads: CSAAGLRGPTEAFF. CDR3 nucleotides: TGCAGCGCTGCCGGGTTGAGGGGGCCAACCGAAGCTTTCTTT.

The chain links TRBV3-1 (or the pseudogene TRBV3-2) to TRBJ1-1; perhaps TRBD1 as D (5 bases). CDR3 length: 15 residues. Trimming pared 4 bases from V and 5 bases from J, leaving 17 bases between. Germline CDR1 LGHDT, CDR2 YNNKEL (reference sequence). CDR3 coding DNA: TGTGCCAGCAGCCCCACAGGCCAGCTAAGGACTGAAGCTTTCTTT. Translated: CASSPTGQLRTEAFF.

V gene TRBV6-5 combines with J gene TRBJ2-7; 8 nucleotides match TRBD1. CDR3 length: 14 amino acids. V lost 6 bases and J lost 6; bases outside the gene matches: 10. Germline V gives CDR1 MNHEY, CDR2 SVGAGI. The CDR3 DNA sequence: TGTGCCAGCAGCCCCGGGACAGGTGGAGGCGAGCAGTACGTC. This encodes CASSPGTGGGEQYV.

The chain links TRBV19 to TRBJ1-1, with TRBD1 matching 7 bases. V shed 7 bases, J shed 1 base, and the junction held 6 bases outside the gene matches. This CDR3 is built from 14 residues. In germline, CDR1 is LNHDA, CDR2 SQIVND (reference sequence). The DNA of the CDR3 is TGTGCCAGTATCCGAGACAGGGCGAACACTGAAGCTTTCTTT. Encoded protein: CASIRDRANTEAFF. Complete variable domain (other parts from reference TRBV19 and TRBJ1-1): DGGITQSPKYLFRKEGQNVTLSCEQNLNHDAMYWYRQDPGQGLRLIYYSQIVNDFQKGDIAEGYSVSREKKESFPLTVTSAQKNPTAFYLCASIRDRANTEAFFGQGTRLTVV.

This chain connects TRBV5-4 to TRBJ2-1; the D gene is possibly TRBD2 (6 bases). The CDR3 loop spans 16 amino acids. V dropped 0 bases and J dropped 7 bases, with 17 bases sitting between them. Germline CDR1 is SGHNT and CDR2 is YYREEE (reference sequence). In DNA form, the CDR3 reads TGTGCCAGCAGCTTGGGAGCGGGCCCGGTTGGGAATGAGCAGTTCTTC. Translation: CASSLGAGPVGNEQFF.

The rearrangement joins TRBV29-1 to TRBJ1-2, with 8 bases lining up with TRBD1. CDR3 length: 13 residues. CDR1 SQVTM and CDR2 ANQGSEA come from the germline V gene. V gave up 4 bases and J gave up 5 bases; unmatched junction bases: 6. CDR3 residues: CSVGDRNGYGYTF. The CDR3 nucleotides are TGCAGCGTTGGGGACAGGAATGGGTATGGCTACACCTTC.

The chain carries TRBV30 and TRBJ2-1; D is ambiguous. The CDR3 totals 13 residues. Per the germline V gene, CDR1 is GTSNPN and CDR2 is SVGIG (reference sequence). V shed 0 bases and J shed 7 bases, with 10 bases lying between them. The CDR3 is CAWSVLRSNEQFF. The CDR3 DNA reads as TGTGCCTGGAGTGTACTTCGTTCTAATGAGCAGTTCTTC.

The chain links TRBV5-1 to TRBJ1-2; possible D gene TRBD1, 6 bases. The V and J ends lost 8 bases and 6 bases respectively, with 17 bases between them. The germline V gene has CDR1 SGHRS and CDR2 YFSETQ. The CDR3 covers 13 residues. The CDR3 DNA is TGCGCCAGTAACACAGGGAGTCTTGATGGCTACACCTTC. Its protein is CASNTGSLDGYTF.

The chain is built from TRBV20-1 and TRBJ1-4; D remains unclear. V shed 2 bases and J shed 5 bases, with 3 bases lying between them. The CDR3 loop spans 11 amino acids. In germline, CDR1 is DFQATT, CDR2 SNEGSKA (reference sequence). This CDR3 is CSARPNEKLFF. As DNA, the CDR3 is TGCAGTGCTAGACCAAATGAAAAACTGTTTTTT.